The clone carrying this T cell receptor (beta chain) was detected many times. This entry is derived from a study of T cells in Graves' hyperthyroidism and ophthalmopathy. Researchers amplified the TCR beta CDR3 regions from RNA transcripts. RT-PCR in the first round (using the HTBI primer set) targeted the TCR CDR3. TCRdb ran MiXCR on the multiplex PCR reads and lists one entry per CDR3 protein. Of about 46,000 distinct CDR3 sequences listed, roughly 50% are singletons. This sequence was found in a woman between 45 and 60 years old with Graves' hyperthyroidism. The sequenced sample consisted of peripheral blood or thyroid tissue (not recorded which).

CDR3 sequence (DNA): TGCAGTGCTAGACAAAAAACAAGGATAAACACCGGGGAGCTGTTTTTT. Translating gives CSARQKTRINTGELFF. The rearrangement links TRBV20-1 to TRBJ2-2; D call uncertain. There are 16 residues in the CDR3. Germline assignment: CDR1 DFQATT and CDR2 SNEGSKA (reference sequence). V was cut by 2 bases and J by 2 bases, with 15 bases left in between.